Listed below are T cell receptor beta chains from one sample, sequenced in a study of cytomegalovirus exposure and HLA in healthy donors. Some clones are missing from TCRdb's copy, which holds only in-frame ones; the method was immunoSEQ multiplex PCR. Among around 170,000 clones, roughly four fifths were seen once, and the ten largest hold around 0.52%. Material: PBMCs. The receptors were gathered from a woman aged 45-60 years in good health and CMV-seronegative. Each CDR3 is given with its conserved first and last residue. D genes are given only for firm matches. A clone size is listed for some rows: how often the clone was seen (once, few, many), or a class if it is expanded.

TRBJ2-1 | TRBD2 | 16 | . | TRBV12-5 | CASGLDTSGTINEQFF | TGTGCTAGTGGTTTGGACACTAGCGGGACGATCAATGAGCAGTTCTTC
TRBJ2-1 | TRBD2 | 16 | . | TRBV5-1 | CASSSGTSARVDEQFF | TGCGCCAGCAGCTCCGGGACTAGCGCTAGAGTCGATGAGCAGTTCTTC
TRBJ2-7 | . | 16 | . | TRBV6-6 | CASSYSRLSRGSEQYF | TGTGCCAGCAGTTACTCCCGGTTATCCAGGGGAAGCGAGCAGTACTTC
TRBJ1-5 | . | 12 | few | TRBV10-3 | CAISPVNQPQHF | TGTGCCATCAGCCCGGTGAATCAGCCCCAGCATTTT
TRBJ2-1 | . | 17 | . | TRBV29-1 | CSVDKLGSKSSYNEQFF | TGCAGCGTTGACAAGTTGGGCAGCAAAAGCTCCTACAATGAGCAGTTCTTC
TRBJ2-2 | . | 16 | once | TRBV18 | CASSPYRQPRTGELFF | TGTGCCAGCTCACCGTACCGACAGCCGCGCACCGGGGAGCTGTTTTTT
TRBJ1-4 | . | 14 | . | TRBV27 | CASSPGGGNEKLFF | TGTGCCAGCAGTCCGGGGGGGGGTAATGAAAAACTGTTTTTT
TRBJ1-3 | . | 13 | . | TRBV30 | CAWSVKTGNTIYF | TGTGCCTGGAGTGTAAAGACAGGAAACACCATATATTTT
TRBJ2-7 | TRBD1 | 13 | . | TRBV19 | CASSSLNRDREYF | TGTGCCAGTAGTAGCTTGAACCGGGACAGGGAGTACTTC
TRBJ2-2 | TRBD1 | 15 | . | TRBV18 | CASSPRKGDSGELFF | TGTGCCAGCTCACCACGAAAAGGGGACAGCGGGGAGCTGTTTTTT
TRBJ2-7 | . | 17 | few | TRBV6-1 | CASSEGYWSLIVYEQYF | TGTGCCAGCAGTGAAGGGTATTGGTCCCTCATAGTATACGAGCAGTACTTC
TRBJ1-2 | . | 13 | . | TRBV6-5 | CASSQQEYYGYTF | TGTGCCAGCAGTCAACAGGAGTACTATGGCTACACCTTC
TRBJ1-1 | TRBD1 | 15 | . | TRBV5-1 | CASSFIATGDTEAFF | TGCGCCAGCAGCTTTATCGCCACAGGGGACACTGAAGCTTTCTTT
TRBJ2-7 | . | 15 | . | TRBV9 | CASSVGPTGAYEQYF | TGTGCCAGCAGCGTGGGTCCGACAGGAGCCTACGAGCAGTACTTC
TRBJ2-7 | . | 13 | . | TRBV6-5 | CASSYSRVHEQYF | TGTGCCAGCAGTTACAGCAGGGTCCACGAGCAGTACTTC
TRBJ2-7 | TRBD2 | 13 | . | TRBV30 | CAWSVLAGYEQYF | TGTGCCTGGAGTGTACTAGCGGGCTACGAGCAGTACTTC
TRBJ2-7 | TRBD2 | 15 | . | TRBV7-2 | CASSFLGTSGYEQYF | TGTGCCAGCAGCTTCCTCGGGACTAGCGGCTACGAGCAGTACTTC